The rows below give T cell receptor beta chains drawn from one sample of a study of CD8+ T cells in alopecia areata. The table came from immunoSEQ multiplex PCR; TCRdb's copy has only in-frame clones and leaves some out. The table has approximately 210,000 clones, less than 45% seen once; the top ten hold roughly 2.6%. The input for sequencing was CD4+ T cells sorted from blood, taken around week 36, from a patient treated with tofacitinib. The receptor set was obtained from a human donor with alopecia areata. Both conserved end residues are part of each CDR3. The order of the fields is clone size, V gene, D gene, J gene, CDR3 protein, CDR3 DNA. D genes are given only for firm matches. Not all rows give a size; the values are once, few, many and, for expanded clones, a class.

>-|TRBV11-2|-|TRBJ2-5
CASSHRDGRGETQYF
TGTGCCAGCAGCCACAGGGACGGGCGAGGAGAGACCCAGTACTTC
>few|TRBV5-1|-|TRBJ2-3
CASSLAYGYGEDTQYF
TGCGCCAGCAGCTTGGCCTATGGCTACGGAGAGGATACGCAGTATTTT
>many|TRBV18|TRBD2|TRBJ2-5
CASSPPLAGEETQYF
TGTGCCAGCTCACCACCGCTAGCGGGAGAAGAGACCCAGTACTTC
>-|TRBV7-2|-|TRBJ1-2
CASSLYRDGYTF
TGTGCCAGCAGCTTGTACCGGGATGGCTACACCTTC
>-|TRBV18|TRBD2|TRBJ2-1
CASSPLRGTSGNNEQFF
TGTGCCAGCTCACCACTTCGGGGGACTAGCGGAAACAATGAGCAGTTCTTC
>-|TRBV7-2|TRBD2|TRBJ2-3
CASSLQSGGDTDTQYF
TGTGCCAGCAGCTTACAAAGCGGGGGGGACACAGATACGCAGTATTTT
>few|TRBV5-1|-|TRBJ2-2
CASSLGGLPSGELFF
TGCGCCAGCAGCTTGGGGGGACTCCCTTCCGGGGAGCTGTTTTTT
>-|TRBV5-4|-|TRBJ2-1
CASSLPGTPNEQFF
TGTGCCAGCAGCTTGCCCGGGACACCGAATGAGCAGTTCTTC
>-|TRBV23-1|-|TRBJ1-5
CSGGNWGNQPQHF
TGTTCTGGGGGGAACTGGGGCAATCAGCCCCAGCATTTT
>-|TRBV29-1|TRBD1|TRBJ2-2
CSVGDRANTGELFF
TGCAGCGTTGGGGACAGGGCGAACACCGGGGAGCTGTTTTTT
>-|TRBV6-5|-|TRBJ1-2
CASRLGLGQGYTF
TGTGCCAGCAGGCTGGGCCTAGGGCAGGGCTACACCTTC
>-|TRBV30|-|TRBJ2-7
CAWSVLSANEQYF
TGTGCCTGGAGCGTTCTGTCCGCTAATGAGCAGTACTTC
>few|TRBV29-1|TRBD2|TRBJ2-2
CSVGTSGTGELFF
TGCAGCGTTGGGACTAGCGGGACCGGGGAGCTGTTTTTT
>few|TRBV10-3|TRBD2|TRBJ2-1
CAISEGTSGTYNEQFF
TGTGCCATCAGTGAGGGGACTAGCGGAACTTACAATGAGCAGTTCTTC
>-|TRBV9|-|TRBJ2-3
CASSVSGAADTQYF
TGTGCCAGCAGCGTAAGTGGGGCCGCAGATACGCAGTATTTT
>few|TRBV19|-|TRBJ1-5
CAVGGLTSNQPQHF
TGTGCGGTAGGGGGGCTGACTAGCAATCAGCCCCAGCATTTT
>few|TRBV7-9|-|TRBJ1-1
CASSSKMGANTEAFF
TGTGCCAGCAGCTCTAAGATGGGAGCGAACACTGAAGCTTTCTTT
>many|TRBV4-3|TRBD1|TRBJ2-7
CASSQDHRGAYEQYF
TGCGCCAGCAGCCAAGATCACAGGGGGGCCTACGAGCAGTACTTC
>many|TRBV6-6|TRBD1|TRBJ2-7
CASNAGQGVSYEQYF
TGTGCCAGCAACGCGGGACAGGGGGTGTCCTACGAGCAGTACTTC
>-|TRBV12-5|TRBD1|TRBJ1-1
CASGTQGADTEAFF
TGTGCTAGTGGAACACAGGGGGCGGACACTGAAGCTTTCTTT
>-|TRBV30|TRBD1|TRBJ2-7
CAWRGQGYEQYF
TGTGCCTGGAGGGGACAGGGCTACGAGCAGTACTTC
>-|TRBV14|TRBD2|TRBJ2-1
CASSLAGTVRQFF
TGTGCCAGCAGCTTAGCGGGGACCGTAAGGCAGTTCTTC
>few|TRBV28|-|TRBJ1-2
CASSLNLDGYTF
TGTGCCAGCAGTTTAAACCTCGATGGCTACACCTTC
>few|TRBV7-2|TRBD2|TRBJ2-3
CASSLVASSGTSGYTQYF
TGTGCCAGCAGCTTAGTCGCCTCTTCTGGGACTAGCGGCTATACGCAGTATTTT
>-|TRBV5-1|-|TRBJ2-3
CASSLAPGSGTDTQYF
TGCGCCAGCAGCTTGGCCCCAGGGTCGGGCACAGATACGCAGTATTTT
>many|TRBV7-3|TRBD2|TRBJ2-1
CASSLKASGIGEQFF
TGTGCCAGCAGCTTAAAAGCCAGCGGGATTGGAGAGCAGTTCTTC
>few|TRBV11-2|TRBD2|TRBJ2-4
CASSYISGRDMRNIQYF
TGTGCCAGCAGCTACATTAGCGGGAGGGATATGAGAAACATTCAGTACTTC
>many|TRBV28|-|TRBJ1-1
CASSRHREEAFF
TGTGCCAGCAGTAGACACAGGGAGGAAGCTTTCTTT
>few|TRBV6-1|-|TRBJ2-7
CASNLGPTSTYEQYF
TGTGCCAGCAACCTAGGACCGACCTCGACCTACGAGCAGTACTTC
>-|TRBV9|-|TRBJ2-1
CASSVVGSGPPREQFF
TGTGCCAGCAGCGTAGTCGGTAGCGGCCCCCCTAGGGAGCAGTTCTTC
>-|TRBV28|TRBD2|TRBJ2-7
CASSFRLAGEQYF
TGTGCCAGCAGTTTTAGACTAGCGGGAGAGCAGTACTTC
>-|TRBV19|-|TRBJ2-3
CASSKGEADTQYF
TGTGCCAGTAGTAAAGGGGAGGCGGATACGCAGTATTTT
>once|TRBV6-4|TRBD1|TRBJ2-2
CASSPRQGAYTGELFF
TGTGCCAGCAGCCCTAGACAGGGGGCGTACACCGGGGAGCTGTTTTTT
>-|TRBV6-6|-|TRBJ2-4
CASSYRDIQYF
TGTGCCAGCAGTTACAGGGACATTCAGTACTTC
>-|TRBV7-2|-|TRBJ1-1
CASSLERLNTEAFF
TGTGCCAGCAGCTTAGAACGCTTGAACACTGAAGCTTTCTTT
>few|TRBV14|-|TRBJ2-1
CASSQWKAASSYNEQFF
TGTGCCAGCAGCCAATGGAAAGCGGCCAGCTCCTACAATGAGCAGTTCTTC
>-|TRBV20-1|-|TRBJ2-5
CSELNEETQYF
TGCAGCGAACTCAATGAAGAGACCCAGTACTTC
>-|TRBV5-1|TRBD2|TRBJ2-2
CASSLRAGDMSGELFF
TGCGCCAGCAGCTTGAGAGCGGGAGATATGTCCGGGGAGCTGTTTTTT
>-|TRBV21-1|-|TRBJ2-7
CASTPRDRSYEQYF
TGTGCCAGCACTCCCCGCGACAGGTCCTACGAGCAGTACTTC
>few|TRBV2|-|TRBJ2-5
CASSHRDNDETQYF
TGTGCCAGCAGTCACCGGGACAACGACGAGACCCAGTACTTC
>few|TRBV29-1|TRBD1|TRBJ2-4
CSVGQGWDIQYF
TGCAGCGTTGGACAGGGTTGGGACATTCAGTACTTC
>-|TRBV7-8|-|TRBJ1-5
CASSWRGDGAQHF
TGTGCCAGCAGCTGGAGGGGGGATGGAGCCCAGCATTTT
>-|TRBV7-2|-|TRBJ2-6
CASSLSGAGANVLTF
TGTGCCAGCAGCTTATCCGGAGCTGGGGCCAACGTCCTGACTTTC
>-|TRBV7-2|TRBD1|TRBJ2-7
CASSLTSDRNYEQYF
TGTGCCAGCAGCTTAACATCGGACAGGAACTACGAGCAGTACTTC
>-|TRBV29-1|TRBD2|TRBJ2-1
CSGMTSGSSNEQFF
TGCAGCGGGATGACTAGCGGGAGCAGCAATGAGCAGTTCTTC
>few|TRBV18|TRBD2|TRBJ2-2
CASSPPGLAGGTGELFF
TGTGCCAGCTCACCACCGGGACTAGCGGGAGGCACCGGGGAGCTGTTTTTT